The T cell receptor beta chain described here comes from a study of blood T cell repertoires in COVID-19. Looking at the study overall: Material from acute and convalescent COVID-19 was sourced from the United States, Italy and Spain. Sample material is recorded as cDNA or gDNA derived from T cells, B-cell-depleted T cells, or PBMCs.

As handled by the study authors: Estimates of nucleated cell counts were drawn from the amplification of reference gene primers. Sequencing was performed with immunoSEQ multiplex PCR; in TCRdb, only in-frame clones are kept and a portion is missing. V and J calls and clone size follow that table, whereas D and trimming were derived from the DNA. This sample yields more than 100,000 clones, of which 85% to 90% are seen a single time; more than 2% belongs to the top ten. Between the trimmed V and J ends, which lost 5 bases and 4 bases, there was a span of 12 bases. The CDR3 length is 13 residues. CDR1 and CDR2 (germline): SGHAT, FQDESV (reference sequence).

The rearrangement joins TRBV11-1 to TRBJ2-7; D is possibly TRBD2 (6 bases). The source material was peripheral blood. The origin of this receptor is an older man with active COVID-19. In DNA, the CDR3 is TGTGCCAGCAGCCTAATTAGCGGATACGAGCAGTACTTC. Encoded protein: CASSLISGYEQYF.